Sequencing of this TCR beta chain was carried out in a study of blood T cell repertoires in COVID-19 (TCRdb year 2020). In the study overall: Collaborator samples came from the United States, Italy and Spain and covered acute and convalescent phases of COVID-19. The material from the prospective study consisted of cDNA or gDNA derived from T cells, B-cell-depleted T cells, or PBMCs. Where HLA class I and class II types were available, the types were taken from metadata supplied by the sample provider, not from assay-based typing. Samples were obtained from the ongoing ImmuneRACE study (first 160 participants) and from 1,254 subjects provided by 6 global collaborators. Nearly every sample came with metadata listing a de-identified subject ID, COVID-19 status, age in years and sex. Deeply sampled blood TCRbeta repertoires from subjects exposed to, actively infected with, or recovered from COVID-19 were included in the dataset. The repertoires were released in a freely available public database intended as a resource for research on the immune response to SARS-CoV-2. On the study overall, not on this receptor specifically: Clinical and demographic metadata were provided uncurated, with the amount varying by source and participant.

V is reduced by 2 bases and J by 4 bases, leaving a spacing of 12 bases between them. From a lookup of the germline V gene, CDR1 and CDR2 are SGHDT and YYEEEE. CDR3 length: 14 amino acids, cysteine to phenylalanine. CDR3 DNA only is kept here, 42 bases in frame from base 1. TCRbeta CDR3 regions were amplified from genomic DNA using the immunoSEQ Assay, a bias-controlled multiplex PCR. The authors' pipeline ran thus. The number of nucleated cells in each sample was estimated from the amplification of reference gene primers within the assay. To quantify the absolute abundance of each unique TCRbeta CDR3 rearrangement, sequence reads were collapsed and filtered. For each sample, productive Simpson clonality was calculated by taking the square root of Simpson's diversity index across productive rearrangements. This is the immuneACCESS table as TCRdb keeps it, with only in-frame sequences that have V and J called. A part of the clones is gone; compared with another copy, unresolved V genes explain less than half, and the rest is unexplained. The V and J calls and clone size were taken over from that table, and D and trimming were inferred from the DNA. The sample table shows 250,000 to 350,000 clones, and roughly 90% are seen once. The ten largest clones add up to 2% to 3% of the sample.

This clone was recorded only once. Its antigen is unknown. Per-nucleotide qualities are absent, and no much larger clonotype sits a single base away. Collaborating institutions collected whole blood in K2EDTA tubes following their own protocols. For TCRbeta analysis, collaborator samples were shipped as frozen whole blood, as isolated PBMCs, or as DNA extracted from either sample type. This TCR was sampled from a man aged 18-30 years with active or convalescent COVID-19. The sequencing sample was made of peripheral blood. The chain links TRBV5-6 with TRBJ1-2; a confident D gene designation cannot be given. Read as DNA, the sequence is TGTGCCAGCAGCTTCCGGGGAGCCGGCTATGGCTACACCTTC. Its protein reads: CASSFRGAGYGYTF.